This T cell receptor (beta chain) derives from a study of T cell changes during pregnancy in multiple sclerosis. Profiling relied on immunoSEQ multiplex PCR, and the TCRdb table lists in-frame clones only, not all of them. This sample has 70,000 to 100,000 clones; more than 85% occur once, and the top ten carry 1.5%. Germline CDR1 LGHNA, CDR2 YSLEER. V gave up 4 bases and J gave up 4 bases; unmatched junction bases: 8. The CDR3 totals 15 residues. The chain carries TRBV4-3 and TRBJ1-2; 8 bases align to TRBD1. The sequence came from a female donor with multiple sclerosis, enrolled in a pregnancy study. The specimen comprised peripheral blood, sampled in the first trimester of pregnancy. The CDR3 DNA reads TGCGCCAGCAGCCGGGACAGGTCGTCGGGCTATGGCTACACCTTC. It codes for CASSRDRSSGYGYTF.